Included here is one T cell receptor beta chain sequence, with context. What it binds is not known. This sample was included in a study of radiotherapy plus CTLA-4 blockade in lung cancer. Whole-study context: For 18% of patients, objective responses occurred, and approximately 33% had disease control. Study-wide results and caveats: Clones derived from tumor TCRs expanded in blood after radiotherapy plus ipilimumab. In blood, early T cell clone dynamics reportedly predicted response best, together with interferon-beta.

Here immunoSEQ multiplex PCR was the method, and the copy in TCRdb shows in-frame clones only, minus some. The data hold approximately 76,000 clones, with about 78% observed a single time. The material was peripheral blood, obtained from a patient treated with radiotherapy plus ipilimumab. This receptor was obtained from a human donor with non-small cell lung cancer who had a partial response to radiotherapy plus ipilimumab. Some clones in this sample may be carry-over from other donors' samples.

CDR3 amino acids: CASSSGTSAAYEQYF. The CDR3 DNA is TGTGCCAGCAGCTCAGGGACTAGCGCCGCCTACGAGCAGTACTTC. The rearrangement joins TRBV7-2 to TRBJ2-7, with TRBD2 matching over 10 bases. The CDR3 sequence is 15 residues long. Trimming removed 4 bases from V and 2 bases from J; junction bases left unmatched: 5. The germline gives CDR1 SGHTA, CDR2 FQGNSA.